This T cell receptor beta chain appears in the sequencing data of a study of cytomegalovirus exposure and HLA in healthy donors. Notes on the study in general: Some highly shared sequence variants likely arose as a pipeline artifact. Analyzed later, association rates of TCRs varied across HLA loci, with DRB1 most and HLA-C fewest. Many donors shared some public TCRs, even though most TCR sequences were rare. TCR beta V segments were, for the most part, productive about 87% or about 30% of the time in an earlier analysis.

To note about this clone: Its antigen is unknown.

Vbeta (60) and Jbeta (13) primers were used in the PCR. This table comes from immunoSEQ multiplex PCR, and its TCRdb copy is limited to in-frame clones, with some not included. The data contain about 35,000 clones, approximately 90% of them seen just once; the ten biggest clones take up under 3.5%. Germline CDR1 reads KGHSH; CDR2 reads LQKENI. The CDR3 consists of 14 residues. Trimming pared 2 bases from V and 2 bases from J, leaving 10 bases between. The receptor was isolated from a woman aged 18-29 years in good health and CMV-seronegative. Sample: PBMCs. The chain combines TRBV18 with TRBJ2-7; a weak D match, TRBD2 (5 bases). This CDR3 is CASSPGEGTYEQYF. CDR3 DNA sequence: TGTGCCAGCTCACCAGGAGAGGGAACCTACGAGCAGTACTTC. The full variable domain, its missing parts supplied by reference TRBV18 and TRBJ2-7, is NAGVMQNPRHLVRRRGQEARLRCSPMKGHSHVYWYRQLPEEGLKFMVYLQKENIIDESGMPKERFSAEFPKEGPSILRIQQVVRGDSAAYFCASSPGEGTYEQYFGPGTRLTVT.